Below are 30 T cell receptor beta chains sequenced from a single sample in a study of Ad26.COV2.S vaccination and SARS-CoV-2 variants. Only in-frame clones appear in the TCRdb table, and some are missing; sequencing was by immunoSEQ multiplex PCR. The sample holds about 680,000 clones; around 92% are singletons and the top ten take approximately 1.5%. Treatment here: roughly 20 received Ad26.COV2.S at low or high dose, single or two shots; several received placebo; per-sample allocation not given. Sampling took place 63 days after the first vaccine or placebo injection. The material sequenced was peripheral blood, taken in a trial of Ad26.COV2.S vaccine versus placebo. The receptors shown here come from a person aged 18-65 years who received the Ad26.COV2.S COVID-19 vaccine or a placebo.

The CDR3 is CASSHRRKPQHF. The CDR3 nucleotides read TGCGCCAGCAGTCACCGGAGGAAGCCCCAGCATTTT. The rearrangement links TRBV23-1 to TRBJ1-5, with unresolved D. TRBV23-1 falls under the ORF class, with uncertain function. This CDR3 is built from 12 residues. V was cut by 3 bases and J by 8 bases, with 8 bases left in between.

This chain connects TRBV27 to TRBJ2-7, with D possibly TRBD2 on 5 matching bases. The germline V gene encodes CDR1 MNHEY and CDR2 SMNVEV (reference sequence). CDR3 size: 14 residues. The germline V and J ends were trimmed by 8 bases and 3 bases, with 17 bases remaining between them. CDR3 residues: CASAVGAGSYEQYF. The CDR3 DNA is TGTGCCAGCGCCGTGGGCGCTGGGAGCTACGAGCAGTACTTC.

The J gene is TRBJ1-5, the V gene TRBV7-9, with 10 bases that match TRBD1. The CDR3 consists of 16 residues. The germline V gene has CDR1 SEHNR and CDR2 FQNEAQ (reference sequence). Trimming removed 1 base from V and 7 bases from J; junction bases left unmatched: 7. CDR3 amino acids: CASSLEGQGQGQPQHF. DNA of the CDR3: TGTGCCAGCAGCTTAGAGGGACAGGGGCAGGGACAGCCCCAGCATTTT. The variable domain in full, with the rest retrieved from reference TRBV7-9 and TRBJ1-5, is DTGVSQNPRHKITKRGQNVTFRCDPISEHNRLYWYRQTLGQGPEFLTYFQNEAQLEKSRLLSDRFSAERPKGSFSTLEIQRTEQGDSAMYLCASSLEGQGQGQPQHFGDGTRLSIL.

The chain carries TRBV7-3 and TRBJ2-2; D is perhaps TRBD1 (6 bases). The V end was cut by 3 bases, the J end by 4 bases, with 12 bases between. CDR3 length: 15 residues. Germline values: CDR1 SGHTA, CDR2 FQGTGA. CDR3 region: CASSFTGIGTGELFF. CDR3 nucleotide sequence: TGTGCCAGCAGCTTCACAGGGATTGGCACCGGGGAGCTGTTTTTT.

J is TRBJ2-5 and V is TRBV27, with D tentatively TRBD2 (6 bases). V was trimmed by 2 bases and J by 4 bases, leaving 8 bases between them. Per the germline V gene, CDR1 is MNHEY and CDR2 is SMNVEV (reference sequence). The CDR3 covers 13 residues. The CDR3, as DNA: TGTGCCAGCAGTTTAGCGGGGTCAGAGACCCAGTACTTC. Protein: CASSLAGSETQYF.

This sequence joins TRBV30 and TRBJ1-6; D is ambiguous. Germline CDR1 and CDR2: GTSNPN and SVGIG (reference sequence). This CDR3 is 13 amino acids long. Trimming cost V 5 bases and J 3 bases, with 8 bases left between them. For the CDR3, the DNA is TGTGCCTGGCATAGTATCTATAATTCACCCCTCCACTTT. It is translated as CAWHSIYNSPLHF.

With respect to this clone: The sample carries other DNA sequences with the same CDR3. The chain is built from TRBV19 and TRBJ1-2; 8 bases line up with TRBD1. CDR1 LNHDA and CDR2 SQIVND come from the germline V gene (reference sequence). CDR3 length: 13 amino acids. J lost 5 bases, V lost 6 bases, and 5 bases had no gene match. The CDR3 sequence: CASSSGQGYGYTF. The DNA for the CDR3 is TGTGCCAGTAGCTCCGGACAGGGATATGGCTACACCTTC.

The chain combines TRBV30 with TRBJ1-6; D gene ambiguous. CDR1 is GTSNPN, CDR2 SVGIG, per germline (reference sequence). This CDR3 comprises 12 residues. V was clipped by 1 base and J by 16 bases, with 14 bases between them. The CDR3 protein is CAWSEGWASLHF. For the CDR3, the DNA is TGTGCCTGGAGTGAAGGATGGGCCTCACTCCACTTT.

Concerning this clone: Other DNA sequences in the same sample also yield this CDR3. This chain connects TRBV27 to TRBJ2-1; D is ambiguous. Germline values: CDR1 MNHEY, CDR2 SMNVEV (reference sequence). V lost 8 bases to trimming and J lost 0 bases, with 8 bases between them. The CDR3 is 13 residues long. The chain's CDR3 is CASSLSSYNEQFF. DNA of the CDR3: TGTGCCAGCTCGTTGAGCTCCTACAATGAGCAGTTCTTC.

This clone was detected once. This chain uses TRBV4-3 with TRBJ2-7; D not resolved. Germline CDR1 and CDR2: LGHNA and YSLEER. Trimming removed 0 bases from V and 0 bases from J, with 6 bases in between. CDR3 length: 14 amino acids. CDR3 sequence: CASSQENSSYEQYF. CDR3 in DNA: TGCGCCAGCAGCCAAGAAAACAGCTCCTACGAGCAGTACTTC.

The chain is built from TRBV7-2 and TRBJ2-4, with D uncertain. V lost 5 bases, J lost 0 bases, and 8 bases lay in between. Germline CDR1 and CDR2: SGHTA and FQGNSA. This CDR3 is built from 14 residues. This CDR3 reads CASSADIAKNIQYF. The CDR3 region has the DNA TGTGCCAGCAGCGCCGATATAGCCAAAAACATTCAGTACTTC.

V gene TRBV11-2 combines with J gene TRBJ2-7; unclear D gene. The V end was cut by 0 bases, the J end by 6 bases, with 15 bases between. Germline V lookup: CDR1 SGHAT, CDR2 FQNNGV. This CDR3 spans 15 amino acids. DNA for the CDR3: TGTGCCAGCAGCTTAGACATCTCTCTCGCAGGCGAGCAGTACTTC. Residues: CASSLDISLAGEQYF.

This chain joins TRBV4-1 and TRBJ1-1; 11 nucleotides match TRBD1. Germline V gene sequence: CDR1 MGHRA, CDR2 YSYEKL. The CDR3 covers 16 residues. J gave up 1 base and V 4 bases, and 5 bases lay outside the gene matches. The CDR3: CASSPWGTGGNTEAFF. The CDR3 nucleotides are TGCGCCAGCAGCCCCTGGGGGACAGGGGGGAACACTGAAGCTTTCTTT.

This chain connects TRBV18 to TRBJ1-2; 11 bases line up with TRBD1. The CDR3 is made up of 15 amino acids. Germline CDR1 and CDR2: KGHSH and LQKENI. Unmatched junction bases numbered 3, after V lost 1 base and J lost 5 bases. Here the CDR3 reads CASSPLGTGGYGYTF. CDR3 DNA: TGTGCCAGCTCACCACTCGGGACAGGGGGATATGGCTACACCTTC. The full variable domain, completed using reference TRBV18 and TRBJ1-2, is NAGVMQNPRHLVRRRGQEARLRCSPMKGHSHVYWYRQLPEEGLKFMVYLQKENIIDESGMPKERFSAEFPKEGPSILRIQQVVRGDSAAYFCASSPLGTGGYGYTFGSGTRLTVV.

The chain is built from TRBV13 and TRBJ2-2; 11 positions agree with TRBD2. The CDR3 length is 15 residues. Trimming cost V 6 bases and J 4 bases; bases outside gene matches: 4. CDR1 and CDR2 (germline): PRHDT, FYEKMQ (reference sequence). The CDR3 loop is CASRGLADSTGELFF. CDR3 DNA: TGTGCCAGCAGGGGACTAGCGGATTCCACCGGGGAGCTGTTTTTT.

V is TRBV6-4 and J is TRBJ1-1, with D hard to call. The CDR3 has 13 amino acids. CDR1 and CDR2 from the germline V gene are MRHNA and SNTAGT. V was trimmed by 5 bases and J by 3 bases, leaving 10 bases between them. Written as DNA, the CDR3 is TGTGCCAGCAGTCTGGAGGTCCACACTGAAGCTTTCTTT. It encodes CASSLEVHTEAFF.

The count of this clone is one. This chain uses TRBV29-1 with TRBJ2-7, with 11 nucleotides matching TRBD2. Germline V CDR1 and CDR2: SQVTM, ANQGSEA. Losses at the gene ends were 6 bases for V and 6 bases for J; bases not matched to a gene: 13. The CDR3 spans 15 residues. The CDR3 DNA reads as TGCAGCGTGGTAATCGGGACTAGCGGAGCTGGCGAGCAGTACTTC. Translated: CSVVIGTSGAGEQYF.

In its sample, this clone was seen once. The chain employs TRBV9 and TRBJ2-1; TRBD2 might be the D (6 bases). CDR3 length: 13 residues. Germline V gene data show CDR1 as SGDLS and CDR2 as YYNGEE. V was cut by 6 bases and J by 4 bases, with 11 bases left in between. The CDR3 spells CASTSAGYNEQFF. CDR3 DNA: TGTGCCAGCACCTCTGCGGGATACAATGAGCAGTTCTTC.

The CDR3 loop is CASREGRNYGYTF. CDR3 in DNA: TGTGCCAGCAGGGAGGGACGGAACTATGGCTACACCTTC. This chain connects TRBV2 to TRBJ1-2; D may be TRBD1 (5 bases). The CDR3 spans 13 residues. V was shortened by 6 bases and J by 2 bases, with 10 bases between the two germline ends. Germline V CDR1 and CDR2: SNHLY, FYNNEI.

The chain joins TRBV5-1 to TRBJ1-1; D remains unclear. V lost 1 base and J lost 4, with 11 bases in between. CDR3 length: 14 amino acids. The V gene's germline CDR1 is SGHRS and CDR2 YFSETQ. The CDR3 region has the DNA TGCGCCAGCAGCTTGTCCCCCCCAAGCACTGAAGCTTTCTTT. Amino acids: CASSLSPPSTEAFF.

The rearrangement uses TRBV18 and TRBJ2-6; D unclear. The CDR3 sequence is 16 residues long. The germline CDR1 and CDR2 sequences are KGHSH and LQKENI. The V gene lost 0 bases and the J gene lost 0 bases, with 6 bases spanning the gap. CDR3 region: CASSPPWSSGANVLTF. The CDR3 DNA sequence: TGTGCCAGCTCACCACCGTGGAGCTCTGGGGCCAACGTCCTGACTTTC.

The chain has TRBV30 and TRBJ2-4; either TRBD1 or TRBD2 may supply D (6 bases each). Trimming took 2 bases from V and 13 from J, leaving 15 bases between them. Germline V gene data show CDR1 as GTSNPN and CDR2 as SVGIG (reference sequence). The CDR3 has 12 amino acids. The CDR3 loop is CAWSSTRGTQYF. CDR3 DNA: TGTGCCTGGAGTTCGACTCGGGGGACACAGTACTTC.

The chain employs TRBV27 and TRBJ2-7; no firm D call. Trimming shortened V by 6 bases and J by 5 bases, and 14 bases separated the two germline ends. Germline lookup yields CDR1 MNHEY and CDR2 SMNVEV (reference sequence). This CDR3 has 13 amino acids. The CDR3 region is CASRALEPHEQYF. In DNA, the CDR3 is TGTGCCAGCAGGGCCCTAGAACCGCACGAGCAGTACTTC.

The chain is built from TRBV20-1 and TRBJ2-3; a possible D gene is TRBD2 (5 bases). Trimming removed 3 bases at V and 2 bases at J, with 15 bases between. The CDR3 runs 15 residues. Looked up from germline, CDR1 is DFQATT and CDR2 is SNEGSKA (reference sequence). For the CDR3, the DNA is TGCAGTGCTAGTAGAGCGGATCGCTCCACAGATACGCAGTATTTT. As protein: CSASRADRSTDTQYF.

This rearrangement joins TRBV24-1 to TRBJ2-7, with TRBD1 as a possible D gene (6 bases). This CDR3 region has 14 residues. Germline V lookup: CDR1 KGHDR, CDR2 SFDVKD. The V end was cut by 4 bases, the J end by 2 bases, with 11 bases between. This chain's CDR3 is CATSDPDRPYEQYF. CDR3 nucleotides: TGTGCCACCAGTGACCCCGACAGGCCCTACGAGCAGTACTTC.

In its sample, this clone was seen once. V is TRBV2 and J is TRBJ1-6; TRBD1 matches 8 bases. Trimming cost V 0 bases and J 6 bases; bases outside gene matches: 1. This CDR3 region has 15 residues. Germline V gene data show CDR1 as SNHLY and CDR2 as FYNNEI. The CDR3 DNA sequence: TGTGCCAGCAGTGAAGCGGGGACAGGTAATTCACCCCTCCACTTT. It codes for CASSEAGTGNSPLHF.

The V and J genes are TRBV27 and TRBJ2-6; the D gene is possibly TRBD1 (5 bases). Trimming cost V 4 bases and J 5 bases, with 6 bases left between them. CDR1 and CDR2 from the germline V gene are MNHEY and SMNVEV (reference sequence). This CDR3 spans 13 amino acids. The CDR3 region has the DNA TGTGCCAGCAGTTCGGACAGGGCCAACGTCCTGACTTTC. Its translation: CASSSDRANVLTF.

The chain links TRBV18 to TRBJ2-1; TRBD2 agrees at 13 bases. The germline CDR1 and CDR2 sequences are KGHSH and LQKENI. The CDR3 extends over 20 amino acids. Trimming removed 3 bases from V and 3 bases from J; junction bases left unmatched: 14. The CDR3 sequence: CASSPRRTTSGGAGYNEQFF. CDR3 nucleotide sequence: TGTGCCAGCTCACCCAGGAGGACTACTAGCGGGGGGGCTGGCTACAATGAGCAGTTCTTC.

The CDR3, as DNA: TGCGCCAGCAGCCCCCCGGGACAGGGGAGAGGCTACACCTTC. Translation gives CASSPPGQGRGYTF. J is TRBJ1-2 and V is TRBV4-1; TRBD1 aligns across 10 bases. The CDR3 is 14 residues long. CDR1 is MGHRA and CDR2 is YSYEKL in the germline V gene. Trimming removed 4 bases from V and 8 bases from J; junction bases left unmatched: 7.

For the CDR3, the DNA is TGTGCCAGTAGTCCCGGACAGGGTTCCGGCTATGGCTACACCTTC. Translating it yields CASSPGQGSGYGYTF. The chain has TRBV19 and TRBJ1-2; TRBD1 agrees at 8 bases. Germline loops: CDR1 LNHDA, CDR2 SQIVND (reference sequence). The CDR3 is 15 amino acids. Trimming took 5 bases from V and 4 from J; bases not matched to a gene: 9. The entire variable domain, with the rest obtained from reference TRBV19 and TRBJ1-2, is as follows: DGGITQSPKYLFRKEGQNVTLSCEQNLNHDAMYWYRQDPGQGLRLIYYSQIVNDFQKGDIAEGYSVSREKKESFPLTVTSAQKNPTAFYLCASSPGQGSGYGYTFGSGTRLTVV.